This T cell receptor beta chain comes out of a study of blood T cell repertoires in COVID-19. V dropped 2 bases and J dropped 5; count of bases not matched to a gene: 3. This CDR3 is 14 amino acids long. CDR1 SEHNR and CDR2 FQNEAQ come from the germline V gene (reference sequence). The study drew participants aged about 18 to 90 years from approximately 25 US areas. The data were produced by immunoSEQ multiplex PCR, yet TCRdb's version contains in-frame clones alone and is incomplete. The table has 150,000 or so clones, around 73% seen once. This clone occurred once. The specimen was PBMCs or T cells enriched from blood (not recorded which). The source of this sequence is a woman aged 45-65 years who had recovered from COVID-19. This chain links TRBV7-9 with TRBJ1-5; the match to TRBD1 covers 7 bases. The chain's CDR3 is CASSLPGTDQPQHF. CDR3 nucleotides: TGTGCCAGCAGCTTACCCGGGACAGATCAGCCCCAGCATTTT.